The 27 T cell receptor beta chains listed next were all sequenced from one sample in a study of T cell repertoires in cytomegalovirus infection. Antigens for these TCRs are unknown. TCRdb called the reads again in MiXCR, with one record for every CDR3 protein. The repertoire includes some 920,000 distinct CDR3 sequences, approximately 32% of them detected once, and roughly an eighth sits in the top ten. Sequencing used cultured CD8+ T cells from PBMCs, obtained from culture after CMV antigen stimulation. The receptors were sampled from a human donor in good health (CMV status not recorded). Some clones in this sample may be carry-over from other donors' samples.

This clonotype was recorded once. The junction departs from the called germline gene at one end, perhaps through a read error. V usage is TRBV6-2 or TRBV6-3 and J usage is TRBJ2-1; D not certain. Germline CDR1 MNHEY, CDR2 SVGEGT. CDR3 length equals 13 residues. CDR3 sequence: CAALGPPYNKQFF. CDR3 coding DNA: TGTGCCGCCCTCGGGCCTCCCTACAATAAGCAGTTCTTC.

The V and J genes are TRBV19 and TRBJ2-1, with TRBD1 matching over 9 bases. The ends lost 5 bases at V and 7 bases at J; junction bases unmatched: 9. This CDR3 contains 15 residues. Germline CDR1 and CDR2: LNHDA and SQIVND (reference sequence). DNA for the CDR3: TGTGCCAGTAGTTACCGGGACAGGGCATTGAATGAGCAGTTCTTC. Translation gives CASSYRDRALNEQFF.

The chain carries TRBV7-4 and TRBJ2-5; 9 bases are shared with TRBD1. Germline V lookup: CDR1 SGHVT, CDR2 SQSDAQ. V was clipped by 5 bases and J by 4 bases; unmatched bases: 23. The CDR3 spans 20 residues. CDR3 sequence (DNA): TGTGCCAGCAGCGCTCCGGGACAGGGACGGGTAAGCGGTGTCGGAGAGACCCAGTACTTC. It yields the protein CASSAPGQGRVSGVGETQYF.

CDR3 region: CASSQEMGGFQETQYF. CDR3 nucleotides: TGTGCCAGCAGCCAGGAAATGGGGGGCTTCCAAGAGACCCAGTACTTC. The rearrangement uses TRBV14 and TRBJ2-5; D is perhaps TRBD1 or TRBD2 (6 bases each). Germline CDR1 SGHDN, CDR2 FVKESK. Trimming left V 3 bases short and J 1 base short, with 15 bases between. This CDR3 is built from 16 residues.

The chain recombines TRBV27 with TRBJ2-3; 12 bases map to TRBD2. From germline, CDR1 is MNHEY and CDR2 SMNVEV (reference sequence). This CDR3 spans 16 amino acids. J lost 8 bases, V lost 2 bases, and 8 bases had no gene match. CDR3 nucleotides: TGTGCCAGCAGTTTAGGGCTAGCGGGGGGGTACGGTACGCAGTATTTT. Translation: CASSLGLAGGYGTQYF.

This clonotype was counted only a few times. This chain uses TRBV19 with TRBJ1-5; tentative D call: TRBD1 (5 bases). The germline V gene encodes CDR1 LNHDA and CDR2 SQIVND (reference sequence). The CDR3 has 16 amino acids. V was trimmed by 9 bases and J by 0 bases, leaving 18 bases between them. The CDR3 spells CASHNWGNFSNQPQHF. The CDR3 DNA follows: TGTGCCAGCCATAACTGGGGGAATTTTAGCAATCAGCCCCAGCATTTT.

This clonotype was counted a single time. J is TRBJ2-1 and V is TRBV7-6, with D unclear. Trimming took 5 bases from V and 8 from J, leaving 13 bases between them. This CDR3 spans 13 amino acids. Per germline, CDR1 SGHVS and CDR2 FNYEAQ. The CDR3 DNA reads TGTGCCAGCAGCAGGACCCTCCCCCATGAGCAGTTCTTC. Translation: CASSRTLPHEQFF. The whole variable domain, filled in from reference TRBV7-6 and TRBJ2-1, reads GAGVSQSPRYKVTKRGQDVALRCDPISGHVSLYWYRQALGQGPEFLTYFNYEAQQDKSGLPNDRFSAERPEGSISTLTIQRTEQRDSAMYRCASSRTLPHEQFFGPGTRLTVL.

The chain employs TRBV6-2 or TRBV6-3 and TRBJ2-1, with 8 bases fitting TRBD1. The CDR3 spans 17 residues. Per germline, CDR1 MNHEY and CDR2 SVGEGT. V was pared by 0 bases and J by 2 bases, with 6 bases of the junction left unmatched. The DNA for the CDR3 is TGTGCCAGCAGTTACTCGGCCGGACAGGGAGCCTACAATGAGCAGTTCTTC. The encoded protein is CASSYSAGQGAYNEQFF.

CDR3 sequence (DNA): TGTGCCAGCAGTTACAAGACAGGGGAGCTGTCGGCCTATAATTCACCCCTCCACTTT. This gives the protein CASSYKTGELSAYNSPLHF. The V gene is TRBV6-6, the J gene TRBJ1-6; 8 bases line up with TRBD1. CDR3 size: 19 residues. CDR1 and CDR2 from the germline V gene are MNHNY and SVGAGI (reference sequence). Trimming removed 2 bases from V and 2 bases from J; junction bases left unmatched: 11.

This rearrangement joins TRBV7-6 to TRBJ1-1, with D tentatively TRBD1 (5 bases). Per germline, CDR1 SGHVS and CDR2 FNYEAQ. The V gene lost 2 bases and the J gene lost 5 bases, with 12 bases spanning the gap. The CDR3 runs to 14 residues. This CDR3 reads CASSLIGEGTEAFF. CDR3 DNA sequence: TGTGCCAGCAGCTTAATAGGGGAAGGTACTGAAGCTTTCTTT.

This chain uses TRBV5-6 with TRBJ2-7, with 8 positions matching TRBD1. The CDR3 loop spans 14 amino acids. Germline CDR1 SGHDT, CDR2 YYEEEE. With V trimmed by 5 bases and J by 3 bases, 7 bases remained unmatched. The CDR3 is CASRPGQDFYEQYV. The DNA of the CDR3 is TGTGCCAGCAGACCGGGACAGGACTTCTACGAGCAGTACGTC.

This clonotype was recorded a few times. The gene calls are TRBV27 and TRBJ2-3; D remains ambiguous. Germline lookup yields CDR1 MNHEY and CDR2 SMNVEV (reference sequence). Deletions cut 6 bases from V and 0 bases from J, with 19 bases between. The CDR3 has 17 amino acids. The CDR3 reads CASSPRAPVTSTDTQYF. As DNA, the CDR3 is TGTGCCAGCAGCCCTAGGGCACCCGTCACTAGCACAGATACGCAGTATTTT.

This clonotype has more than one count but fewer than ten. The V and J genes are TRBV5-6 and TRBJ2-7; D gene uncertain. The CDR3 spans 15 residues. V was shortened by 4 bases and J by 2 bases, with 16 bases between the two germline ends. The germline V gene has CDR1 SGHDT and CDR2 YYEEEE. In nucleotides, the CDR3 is TGTGCCAGCAGCCCGCAGGCACTTCCAACCTACGAGCAGTACGTC. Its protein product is CASSPQALPTYEQYV.

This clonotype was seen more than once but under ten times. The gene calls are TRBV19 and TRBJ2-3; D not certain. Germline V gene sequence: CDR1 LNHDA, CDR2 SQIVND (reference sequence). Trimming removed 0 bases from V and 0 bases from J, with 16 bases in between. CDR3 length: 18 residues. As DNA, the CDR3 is TGTGCCAGTAGTATAGATCCCCCGTGGACGGAGAGCACAGATACGCAGTATTTT. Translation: CASSIDPPWTESTDTQYF.

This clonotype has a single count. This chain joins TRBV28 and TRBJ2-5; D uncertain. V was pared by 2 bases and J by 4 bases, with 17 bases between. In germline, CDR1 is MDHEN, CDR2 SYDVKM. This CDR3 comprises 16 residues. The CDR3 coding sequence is TGTGCCAGCAGTTTACTCTTGCTGGGGTTTGCAGAGACCCAGTACTTC. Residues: CASSLLLLGFAETQYF.

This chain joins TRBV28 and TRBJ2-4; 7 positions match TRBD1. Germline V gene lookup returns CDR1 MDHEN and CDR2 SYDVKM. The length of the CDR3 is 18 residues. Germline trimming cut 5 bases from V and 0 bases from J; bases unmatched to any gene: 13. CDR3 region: CASSPLDREKLAKNIQYF. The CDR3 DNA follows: TGTGCCAGCAGTCCACTTGACAGGGAGAAACTAGCCAAAAACATTCAGTACTTC.

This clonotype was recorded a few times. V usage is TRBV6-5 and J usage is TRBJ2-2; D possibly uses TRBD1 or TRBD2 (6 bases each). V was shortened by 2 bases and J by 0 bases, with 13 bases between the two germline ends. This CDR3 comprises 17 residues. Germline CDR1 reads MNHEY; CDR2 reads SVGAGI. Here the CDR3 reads CASSYGGLTTNTGELFF. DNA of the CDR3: TGTGCCAGCAGTTACGGGGGGCTAACAACGAACACCGGGGAGCTGTTTTTT.

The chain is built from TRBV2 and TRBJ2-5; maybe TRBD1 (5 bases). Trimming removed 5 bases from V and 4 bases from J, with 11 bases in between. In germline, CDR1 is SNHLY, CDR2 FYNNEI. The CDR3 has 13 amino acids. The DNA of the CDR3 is TGTGCCAGCAGTACAGGCCCTCTAGAGACCCAGTACTTC. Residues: CASSTGPLETQYF.

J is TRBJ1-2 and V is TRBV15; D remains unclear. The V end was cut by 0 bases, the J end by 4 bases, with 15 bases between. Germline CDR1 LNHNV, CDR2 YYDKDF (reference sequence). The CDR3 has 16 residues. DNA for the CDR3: TGTGCCACCAGCAGAGATATGGGCAGCCCCTCCTATGGCTACACCTTC. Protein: CATSRDMGSPSYGYTF.

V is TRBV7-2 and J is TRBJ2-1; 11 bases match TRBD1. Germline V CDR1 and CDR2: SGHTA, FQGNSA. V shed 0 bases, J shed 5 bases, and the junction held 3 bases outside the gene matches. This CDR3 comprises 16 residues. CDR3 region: CASSLARTGGNNEQFF. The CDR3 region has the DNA TGTGCCAGCAGCTTAGCGCGGACAGGGGGCAACAATGAGCAGTTCTTC.

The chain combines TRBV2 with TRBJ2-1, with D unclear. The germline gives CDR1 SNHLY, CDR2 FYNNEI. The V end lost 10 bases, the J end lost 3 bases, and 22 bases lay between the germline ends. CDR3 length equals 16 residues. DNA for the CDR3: TGTGCCACCCTTGGGAAGCAGCAAGTAATCTACAATGAGCAGTTCTTC. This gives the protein CATLGKQQVIYNEQFF.

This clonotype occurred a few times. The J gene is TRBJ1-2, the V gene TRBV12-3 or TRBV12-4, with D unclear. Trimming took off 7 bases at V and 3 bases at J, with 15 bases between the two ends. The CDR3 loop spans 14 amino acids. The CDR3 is CASTSPREDYGYTF. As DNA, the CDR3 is TGTGCCAGCACCTCCCCGAGGGAAGACTATGGCTACACCTTC.

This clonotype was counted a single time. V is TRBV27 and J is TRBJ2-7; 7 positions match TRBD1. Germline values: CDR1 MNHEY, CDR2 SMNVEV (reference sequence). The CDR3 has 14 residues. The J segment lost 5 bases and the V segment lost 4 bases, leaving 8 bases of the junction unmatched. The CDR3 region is CASSSGQSIHEQYF. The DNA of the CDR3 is TGTGCCAGCAGTTCGGGACAGTCCATCCACGAGCAGTACTTC.

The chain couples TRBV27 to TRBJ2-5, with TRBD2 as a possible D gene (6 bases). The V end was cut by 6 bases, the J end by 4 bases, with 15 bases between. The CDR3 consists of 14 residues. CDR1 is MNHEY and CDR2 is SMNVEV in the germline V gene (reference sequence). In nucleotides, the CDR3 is TGTGCCAGCAGACTCTCTAGCGAGTTAGAGACCCAGTACTTC. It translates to CASRLSSELETQYF.

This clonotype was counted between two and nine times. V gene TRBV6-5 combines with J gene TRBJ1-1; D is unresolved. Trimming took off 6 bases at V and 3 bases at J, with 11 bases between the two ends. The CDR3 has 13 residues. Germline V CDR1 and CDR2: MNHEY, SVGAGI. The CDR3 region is CASSQKTYTEAFF. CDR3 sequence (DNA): TGTGCCAGCAGCCAAAAGACATACACTGAAGCTTTCTTT.

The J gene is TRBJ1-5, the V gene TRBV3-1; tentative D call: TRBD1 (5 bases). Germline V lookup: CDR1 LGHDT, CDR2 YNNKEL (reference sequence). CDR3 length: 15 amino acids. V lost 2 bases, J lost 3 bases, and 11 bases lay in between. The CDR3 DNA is TGTGCCAGCAGCCAAACTACAGGATTCAATCAGCCCCAGCATTTT. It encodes CASSQTTGFNQPQHF. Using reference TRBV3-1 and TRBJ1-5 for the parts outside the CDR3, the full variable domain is DTAVSQTPKYLVTQMGNDKSIKCEQNLGHDTMYWYKQDSKKFLKIMFSYNNKELIINETVPNRFSPKSPDKAHLNLHINSLELGDSAVYFCASSQTTGFNQPQHFGDGTRLSIL.

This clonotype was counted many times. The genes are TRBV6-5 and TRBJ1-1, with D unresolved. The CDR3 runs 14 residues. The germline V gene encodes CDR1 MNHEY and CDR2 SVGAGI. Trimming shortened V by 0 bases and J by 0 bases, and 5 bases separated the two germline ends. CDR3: CASSYSIMNTEAFF. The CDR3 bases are TGTGCCAGCAGTTACTCGATTATGAACACTGAAGCTTTCTTT.